This is a list of T cell receptor beta chains from one sample in a study of tumor-infiltrating lymphocytes in primary liver carcinoma. TCRdb re-analysed the multiplex PCR reads in MiXCR, keeping a single row per CDR3 protein. The sample has about 120,000 distinct CDR3 sequences, less than 75% seen once. Material: tumor-adjacent normal liver tissue. The receptors were sampled from a woman in her sixties or seventies with primary liver carcinoma and hepatitis B virus infection. Each CDR3 is given with its conserved first and last residue. Each record gives: J gene, D gene, clone size, V gene, CDR3 DNA, CDR3 protein. D genes are given only for firm matches. Where a row states a size, it is once, few, many or the class of an expanded clone; other rows omit it.

TRBJ2-3 | . | . | TRBV11-3 | TGTGCCAGCAGGTACATAGATATGCAGTATTTT | CASRYIDMQYF
TRBJ2-3 | . | . | TRBV11-2 | TGTGCCAGTAGCTTAGGGGGACTGACCTACGCGTCAGATACGCAGTATTTT | CASSLGGLTYASDTQYF
TRBJ2-3 | TRBD1 | . | TRBV30 | TGTGCCTACTCCATAGCGGTAGGGACAGGGGATACGCAGTATTTT | CAYSIAVGTGDTQYF
TRBJ1-5 | . | . | TRBV12-3/TRBV12-4 | TGTGCCAGGAGTTGGGCAGGGGTGAATCAGCCCCAGCATTTT | CARSWAGVNQPQHF
TRBJ1-6 | . | . | TRBV12-3/TRBV12-4 | TGTGCCAGCAGTCACGAGGGTTCCTATAATTCACCGCTCCACTTT | CASSHEGSYNSPLHF
TRBJ2-2 | . | . | TRBV28 | TGTGCCAGCAGTTTTAGCAGGGAAGACAACGTGGAGCTGTTTTTT | CASSFSREDNVELFF
TRBJ2-5 | . | . | TRBV5-5 | TGTGCCAGCAGCTTGCCCCACCGAGAGACCCAGTACTTC | CASSLPHRETQYF
TRBJ2-4 | TRBD1 | . | TRBV6-5 | TGTGCCTGCAGCCAAAACTGGGACAGAGTCCCAAACATTCAGTACTTC | CACSQNWDRVPNIQYF
TRBJ2-2 | TRBD2 | . | TRBV11-3 | TGTGCCAGCAGCTTAAGTACTAGCGCCCTTAACGCCGGGGAGCTGTTTTTT | CASSLSTSALNAGELFF
TRBJ2-1 | . | . | TRBV24-1 | TGTGTCACCAATGTTGGGACTGGCGGGACGCTTTACAATGAGCAGTTCTTC | CVTNVGTGGTLYNEQFF
TRBJ2-7 | . | few | TRBV28 | TGTGCCAGCATTAATACTAATAACTACGAGCAGTACTTC | CASINTNNYEQYF
TRBJ1-1 | . | many | TRBV7-9 | TGTGCCAGCAGCCCTGACTGGAACACTGAAGCTTTCTTT | CASSPDWNTEAFF
TRBJ1-2 | . | . | TRBV2 | TGTGCCAGCAGCCCGAGGTCGGGGGGCGGTAACTATGGCTACACCTTC | CASSPRSGGGNYGYTF
TRBJ2-7 | TRBD1 | once | TRBV7-9 | TGTGCCAGCAGAATTGACTCCGTGACAGGGGTATACGAGCAGTGCTTC | CASRIDSVTGVYEQCF
TRBJ2-2 | . | . | TRBV6-1 | TGTGCCAGCAAGAGGGGACGGGGTTTTGCCGGGGAGCTGTTTTTT | CASKRGRGFAGELFF
TRBJ2-3 | TRBD2 | . | TRBV30 | TGTGCCTGGGATAACGGGAGGTCGGCAGATACGCAATATTTT | CAWDNGRSADTQYF
TRBJ1-1 | TRBD1 | . | TRBV12-3/TRBV12-4 | TGTGACAGCAGCAGACAGGGGAACACTGAAGCTTTCTTT | CDSSRQGNTEAFF
TRBJ1-2 | . | many | TRBV7-9 | TGTGCCAGCAGCCCGGACAGCAACTATGGCTACACCTTC | CASSPDSNYGYTF